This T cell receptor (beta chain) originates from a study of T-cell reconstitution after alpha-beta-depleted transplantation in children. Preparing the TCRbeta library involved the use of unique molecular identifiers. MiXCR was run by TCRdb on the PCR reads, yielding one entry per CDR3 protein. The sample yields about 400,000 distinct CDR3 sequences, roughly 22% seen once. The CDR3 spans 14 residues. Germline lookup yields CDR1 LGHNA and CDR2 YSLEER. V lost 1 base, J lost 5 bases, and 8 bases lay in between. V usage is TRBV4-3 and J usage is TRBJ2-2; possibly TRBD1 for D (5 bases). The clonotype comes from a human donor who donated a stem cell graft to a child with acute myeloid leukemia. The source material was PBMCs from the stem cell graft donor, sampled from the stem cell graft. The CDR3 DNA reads TGCGCCAGCAGCCAAGTACCAGGGACCGGGGAGCTGTTTTTT. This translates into CASSQVPGTGELFF.